This T cell receptor beta chain was captured in a study of blood T cell repertoires in COVID-19. About the study: Samples of COVID-19 (acute and convalescent) were obtained from the United States, Italy and Spain. From T cells, B-cell-depleted T cells, or PBMCs came the material, which was cDNA or gDNA.

Per the original data handling: It was from reference gene primer amplification that nucleated cell counts were estimated. Only in-frame clones appear in the TCRdb table, and some are missing; sequencing was by immunoSEQ multiplex PCR. V and J calls and clone size are those listed in that table; D and trimming were worked out from the DNA. The table lists roughly 150,000 clones, about 79% of them singletons. Germline CDR1 reads LGHDT; CDR2 reads YNNKEL (reference sequence). Trimming took 1 base from V and 8 from J, leaving 12 bases between them. The CDR3 loop spans 15 amino acids. Sequencing was performed on peripheral blood. The V call is TRBV3-1 (or the pseudogene TRBV3-2), the J call TRBJ1-6; TRBD1 is a possible D gene (6 bases). The origin of this receptor is a woman between 45 and 60 years old in a cohort sampled during active or convalescent COVID-19. CDR3 bases: TGTGCCAGCAGCCAAGTAGGGGGGGGTGATTCACCCCTCCACTTT. Translating it yields CASSQVGGGDSPLHF.